Below are 21 T cell receptor beta chains sequenced from a single sample in a study of shared clonotypes between healthy human individuals. Generated by immunoSEQ multiplex PCR, the TCRdb table keeps only in-frame clones and is missing some. The table shows more than 400,000 clones, with about 96% occurring only once. The sequenced sample consisted of naive CD4+ T cells sorted from blood. The subset here: CD45RA+ positively selected. These receptors were obtained from a woman in her thirties in good health.

The chain employs TRBV18 and TRBJ2-3; 8 bases line up with TRBD2. This CDR3 has 16 residues. V trimming: 4 bases; J trimming: 2 bases; junction bases outside the gene matches: 8. Germline CDR1 and CDR2: KGHSH and LQKENI. The CDR3 is CASSLVGSGTTDTQYF. Here the CDR3 DNA reads TGTGCCAGCTCACTAGTTGGTAGCGGGACCACAGATACGCAGTATTTT.

This chain joins TRBV5-1 and TRBJ1-1; 8 nucleotides match TRBD1. The CDR3 consists of 14 residues. The trim removed 3 bases at V and 7 bases at J, leaving 8 bases unmatched. Looked up from germline, CDR1 is SGHRS and CDR2 is YFSETQ. The CDR3 protein is CASSWTGQEVEAFF. CDR3 coding DNA: TGCGCCAGCAGCTGGACAGGGCAGGAAGTTGAAGCTTTCTTT.

The rearrangement uses TRBV7-9 and TRBJ2-5; 8 bases match TRBD2. The end of the DNA aligns better with TRBJ2-7, so the J call may be wrong. This CDR3 region has 15 residues. CDR1 is SEHNR and CDR2 is FQNEAQ in the germline V gene (reference sequence). CDR3 region: CASSLRREVSYEQYF. CDR3 sequence (DNA): TGTGCCAGCAGCCTACGGCGGGAGGTCTCCTACGAGCAGTACTTC.

The rearrangement joins TRBV5-1 to TRBJ2-7; possible D gene TRBD1, 6 bases. CDR1 is SGHRS, CDR2 YFSETQ, per germline. The CDR3 consists of 15 residues. V shed 6 bases and J shed 4 bases, with 20 bases lying between them. The CDR3 protein is CASNKWDTATYEQYF. The CDR3, as DNA: TGCGCCAGCAACAAATGGGACACAGCAACGTACGAGCAGTACTTC.

This clone was picked up one time. The chain links TRBV7-9 to TRBJ1-1; possible D gene TRBD1, 5 bases. The CDR3 is made up of 12 amino acids. The V gene's germline CDR1 is SEHNR and CDR2 FQNEAQ (reference sequence). V lost 5 bases and J 3 bases, leaving 7 bases between the germline ends. The CDR3 sequence is CASSRGDTEAFF. For the CDR3, the DNA is TGTGCCAGCAGCCGGGGGGACACTGAAGCTTTCTTT.

The V and J genes are TRBV14 and TRBJ1-2, with 9 bases aligning to TRBD1. J gave up 6 bases and V 2 bases, and 4 bases lay outside the gene matches. The CDR3 runs to 14 residues. Germline loops: CDR1 SGHDN, CDR2 FVKESK. The CDR3 loop reads CASSQTRQGDGYTF. In DNA, the CDR3 is TGTGCCAGCAGCCAAACACGACAGGGGGATGGCTACACCTTC. Complete variable domain (other parts from reference TRBV14 and TRBJ1-2): EAGVTQFPSHSVIEKGQTVTLRCDPISGHDNLYWYRRVMGKEIKFLLHFVKESKQDESGMPNNRFLAERTGGTYSTLKVQPAELEDSGVYFCASSQTRQGDGYTFGSGTRLTVV.

DNA for the CDR3: TGTGCCAGCAGCTTACCCTCGACAGGGGGCGGTAATTCACCCCTCCACTTT. Its protein product is CASSLPSTGGGNSPLHF. The J gene is TRBJ1-6, the V gene TRBV7-9; TRBD1 aligns across 10 bases. Germline V gene data show CDR1 as SEHNR and CDR2 as FQNEAQ (reference sequence). The CDR3 is 17 amino acids. J lost 6 bases, V lost 2 bases, and 7 bases had no gene match.

The rearrangement uses TRBV5-6 and TRBJ2-7; 14 nucleotides match TRBD2. CDR1 and CDR2 from the germline V gene are SGHDT and YYEEEE. V was pared by 3 bases and J by 5 bases, with 4 bases of the junction left unmatched. CDR3 length equals 15 residues. The DNA for the CDR3 is TGTGCCAGCAGCTCGGGACTAGCGGGAGTAAACGAGCAGTACTTC. Its protein is CASSSGLAGVNEQYF. Full variable domain (outside the CDR3, taken from reference TRBV5-6 and TRBJ2-7): DAGVTQSPTHLIKTRGQQVTLRCSPKSGHDTVSWYQQALGQGPQFIFQYYEEEERQRGNFPDRFSGHQFPNYSSELNVNALLLGDSALYLCASSSGLAGVNEQYFGPGTRLTVT.

This clone was recorded once. The chain uses TRBV5-1 and TRBJ2-6; D is unclear. The CDR3 runs to 15 residues. CDR1 is SGHRS and CDR2 is YFSETQ in the germline V gene. With 0 bases removed from V and 2 bases from J, the gap between germline ends came to 6 bases. This CDR3 is CASSLENPGANVLTF. CDR3 nucleotides: TGCGCCAGCAGCTTGGAAAACCCTGGGGCCAACGTCCTGACTTTC.

The chain combines TRBV5-1 with TRBJ2-5, with D possibly TRBD2 on 5 matching bases. The J call may be in error: the DNA end matches TRBJ2-7 better. The germline V gene encodes CDR1 SGHRS and CDR2 YFSETQ. The CDR3 extends over 13 amino acids. The CDR3 loop is CASSLVEAYEQYF. DNA for the CDR3: TGCGCCAGCAGCTTGGTGGAGGCATACGAGCAGTACTTC.

About this clone: The sample has other DNA sequences that encode this CDR3 too. The gene calls are TRBV7-9 and TRBJ2-7, with 12 bases aligning to TRBD1. Trimming cost V 6 bases and J 7 bases; bases outside gene matches: 4. The CDR3 covers 13 residues. Germline V gene lookup returns CDR1 SEHNR and CDR2 FQNEAQ (reference sequence). In nucleotides, the CDR3 is TGTGCCAGCAGTGGGACAGGGGGCGGAGAGCAGTACTTC. Translated, it gives CASSGTGGGEQYF.

The V gene is TRBV5-4, the J gene TRBJ1-1; D gene uncertain. The V end was cut by 4 bases, the J end by 0 bases, with 10 bases between. Germline loops: CDR1 SGHNT, CDR2 YYREEE (reference sequence). The CDR3 has 14 residues. The CDR3 reads CASSPGSMNTEAFF. In nucleotides, the CDR3 is TGTGCCAGCAGCCCTGGTTCAATGAACACTGAAGCTTTCTTT. Full variable domain (outside the CDR3, taken from reference TRBV5-4 and TRBJ1-1): ETGVTQSPTHLIKTRGQQVTLRCSSQSGHNTVSWYQQALGQGPQFIFQYYREEENGRGNFPPRFSGLQFPNYSSELNVNALELDDSALYLCASSPGSMNTEAFFGQGTRLTVV.

V usage is TRBV5-6 and J usage is TRBJ2-7; D remains ambiguous. Per germline, CDR1 SGHDT and CDR2 YYEEEE. Trimming took off 1 base at V and 0 bases at J, with 8 bases between the two ends. The CDR3 consists of 14 residues. This CDR3 reads CASSLLRSSYEQYF. As DNA, the CDR3 is TGTGCCAGCAGCTTGTTGCGGAGCTCCTACGAGCAGTACTTC.

The chain couples TRBV18 to TRBJ2-5; D assignment may be TRBD1 or TRBD2 (5 bases each). V lost 3 bases, J lost 4 bases, and 18 bases lay in between. Germline-derived CDR1 and CDR2 are KGHSH and LQKENI. This CDR3 has 16 amino acids. The CDR3 is CASSPPQPGAGETQYF. DNA for the CDR3: TGTGCCAGCTCACCCCCCCAGCCCGGGGCGGGAGAGACCCAGTACTTC.

The chain is built from TRBV7-2 and TRBJ1-1; D unresolved. This CDR3 is built from 13 residues. V gave up 4 bases and J gave up 2 bases, with 8 bases separating them. Germline lookup yields CDR1 SGHTA and CDR2 FQGNSA. The CDR3: CASSSTYNTEAFF. CDR3 DNA: TGTGCCAGCAGCTCCACGTATAACACTGAAGCTTTCTTT. Filled out from reference TRBV7-2 and TRBJ1-1, the complete variable domain reads GAGVSQSPSNKVTEKGKDVELRCDPISGHTALYWYRQSLGQGLEFLIYFQGNSAPDKSGLPSDRFSAERTGGSVSTLTIQRTQQEDSAVYLCASSSTYNTEAFFGQGTRLTVV.

DNA for the CDR3: TGTGCCAGCAGTGAGGAAAGTGTTAGCAATCAGCCCCAGCATTTT. This translates into CASSEESVSNQPQHF. The gene calls are TRBV2 and TRBJ1-5; D gene uncertain. Deletions cut 3 bases from V and 0 bases from J, with 9 bases between. CDR1 is SNHLY, CDR2 FYNNEI, per germline. The CDR3 extends over 15 amino acids. Full variable domain (remainder filled in from reference TRBV2 and TRBJ1-5): EPEVTQTPSHQVTQMGQEVILRCVPISNHLYFYWYRQILGQKVEFLVSFYNNEISEKSEIFDDQFSVERPDGSNFTLKIRSTKLEDSAMYFCASSEESVSNQPQHFGDGTRLSIL.

The V gene is TRBV28, the J gene TRBJ2-2, with unresolved D. V lost 4 bases and J 6 bases, leaving 12 bases between the germline ends. The germline gives CDR1 MDHEN, CDR2 SYDVKM. The CDR3 has 14 residues. CDR3: CASSYPTNPGELFF. CDR3 nucleotides: TGTGCCAGCAGTTATCCAACTAATCCCGGGGAGCTGTTTTTT.

The chain links TRBV6-1 to TRBJ2-1; 9 bases align to TRBD1. Trimming cost V 7 bases and J 3 bases; bases outside gene matches: 7. The CDR3 totals 15 residues. CDR1 MNHNS and CDR2 SASEGT come from the germline V gene. CDR3 coding DNA: TGTGCCAGCACCCCCGGGACAGGGCTCTACAATGAGCAGTTCTTC. Translation gives CASTPGTGLYNEQFF.

V is TRBV6-1 and J is TRBJ1-2, with D possibly matching TRBD1 (5 bases). V gave up 0 bases and J gave up 2 bases, with 13 bases separating them. From germline, CDR1 is MNHNS and CDR2 SASEGT. The CDR3 sequence is 16 residues long. The CDR3 is CASSEALIWGNYGYTF. The CDR3 DNA is TGTGCCAGCAGTGAAGCGCTAATTTGGGGCAACTATGGCTACACCTTC.

The chain uses TRBV28 and TRBJ2-1; perhaps TRBD1 as D (7 bases). The V and J ends lost 1 base and 2 bases respectively, with 18 bases between them. The CDR3 runs to 18 residues. The germline V gene encodes CDR1 MDHEN and CDR2 SYDVKM. DNA of the CDR3: TGTGCCAGCAGTTTATCGGGTCGGGGGACAGTCACCTACAATGAGCAGTTCTTC. Encoded protein: CASSLSGRGTVTYNEQFF.

The rearrangement uses TRBV27 and TRBJ1-1; possible D gene TRBD1, 5 bases. Germline V gene lookup returns CDR1 MNHEY and CDR2 SMNVEV (reference sequence). CDR3 length: 19 amino acids. The V end was cut by 6 bases, the J end by 4 bases, with 30 bases between. This CDR3 is CASSRRTAQGTRLFTEAFF. CDR3 coding DNA: TGTGCCAGCAGCCGAAGGACCGCGCAGGGTACGAGGCTGTTCACTGAAGCTTTCTTT.